One and the same sample provided the 25 T cell receptor beta chains below, sequenced in a study of cytotoxic CD8 clonotypes in ibrutinib-treated CLL. Only in-frame clones appear in the TCRdb table, and some are missing; sequencing was by immunoSEQ multiplex PCR. Altogether more than 85,000 clones are present, around 73% being singletons, with the ten largest covering around 30%. The specimen comprised PBMCs, sampled after 12 months of ibrutinib treatment. The receptors derive from a human donor with chronic lymphocytic leukemia.

Only one count was recorded for this clone. V usage is TRBV5-1 and J usage is TRBJ2-5, with 8 bases lining up with TRBD2. Germline lookup yields CDR1 SGHRS and CDR2 YFSETQ. This CDR3 has 16 residues. Trimming removed 3 bases from V and 2 bases from J; junction bases left unmatched: 9. The CDR3 coding sequence is TGCGCCAGCAGCTGGGACGGGGGGGCGGCACAAGAGACCCAGTACTTC. This sequence encodes CASSWDGGAAQETQYF.

The V call is TRBV7-9, the J call TRBJ2-3; D ambiguous. Trimming pared 5 bases from V and 2 bases from J, leaving 14 bases between. CDR1 and CDR2 (germline): SEHNR, FQNEAQ (reference sequence). The CDR3 covers 15 residues. CDR3 bases: TGTGCCAGCAGCCCCTCCGGGCCGACCACAGATACGCAGTATTTT. It specifies CASSPSGPTTDTQYF.

The V call is TRBV7-2, the J call TRBJ1-2, with a tentative D call TRBD1 (5 bases). The CDR3 extends over 17 amino acids. V was trimmed by 5 bases and J by 4 bases, leaving 23 bases between them. The V gene's germline CDR1 is SGHTA and CDR2 FQGNSA. CDR3 DNA: TGTGCCAGCAGCCTCGAAGTAGGTCTAGGGGCCCTCTATGGCTACACCTTC. It is translated as CASSLEVGLGALYGYTF.

On this clone itself: The sample has other DNA sequences that encode this CDR3 too. V gene TRBV5-6 combines with J gene TRBJ1-3; D is ambiguous. The CDR3 totals 12 residues. CDR1 and CDR2 from the germline V gene are SGHDT and YYEEEE. Trimming took off 4 bases at V and 0 bases at J, with 2 bases between the two ends. CDR3 coding DNA: TGTGCCAGCAGCACCTCTGGAAACACCATATATTTT. This sequence encodes CASSTSGNTIYF.

The chain couples TRBV7-4 to TRBJ2-7; 9 bases agree with TRBD2. Germline CDR1 SGHVT, CDR2 SQSDAQ. CDR3 length: 14 amino acids. Losses at the gene ends were 6 bases for V and 3 bases for J; bases not matched to a gene: 6. For the CDR3, the DNA is TGTGCCAGCAGGCCTAGCGGGGTCCGCTACGAGCAGTACTTC. Translated, it gives CASRPSGVRYEQYF.

A single count supports this clone. The genes are TRBV5-8 and TRBJ2-2, with 8 bases aligning to TRBD1. With 5 bases clipped from V and 6 bases from J, the junction kept 12 bases outside the gene matches. CDR1 SGHTS and CDR2 YDEGEE come from the germline V gene. The CDR3 spans 16 residues. CDR3 sequence (DNA): TGTGCCAGCAGTTTTTCGGGACAGGTCTCTGCCGGGGAGCTGTTTTTT. Its protein product is CASSFSGQVSAGELFF.

This clone has just a few counts. The sample carries other DNA sequences with the same CDR3. The chain joins TRBV29-1 to TRBJ2-5, with D unclear. This CDR3 has 12 amino acids. Germline values: CDR1 SQVTM, CDR2 ANQGSEA. The V and J ends lost 4 bases and 2 bases respectively, with 8 bases between them. In DNA form, the CDR3 reads TGCAGCGTTGCGGTCAGACAAGAGACCCAGTACTTC. Amino acids: CSVAVRQETQYF.

The rearrangement joins TRBV12-5 to TRBJ1-6; D perhaps matches TRBD1 (6 bases). Trimming stripped 5 bases from V and 6 bases from J, with 11 bases between. The CDR3 consists of 14 residues. Germline V gene sequence: CDR1 LGHNT, CDR2 FRNRAP. CDR3 loop: CASGLRGANSPLHF. The CDR3 DNA follows: TGTGCTAGTGGTCTACGGGGGGCTAATTCACCCCTCCACTTT.

The chain joins TRBV5-4 to TRBJ1-2, with 8 bases fitting TRBD1. The CDR3 totals 14 residues. The germline gives CDR1 SGHNT, CDR2 YYREEE (reference sequence). The trim removed 4 bases at V and 4 bases at J, leaving 6 bases unmatched. The CDR3 nucleotides read TGTGCCAGCAGCCCGGACAGGGTGATCTATGGCTACACCTTC. As protein: CASSPDRVIYGYTF.

The rearrangement joins TRBV4-2 to TRBJ1-2, with 9 bases lining up with TRBD1. This CDR3 has 14 amino acids. The J segment lost 5 bases and the V segment lost 2 bases, leaving 3 bases of the junction unmatched. Germline V lookup: CDR1 LGHNA, CDR2 YNFKEQ. Here the CDR3 DNA reads TGTGCCAGCAGCCAACCGACAGGGGGGTATGGCTACACCTTC. As protein: CASSQPTGGYGYTF.

This clone was seen only once. The rearrangement links TRBV18 to TRBJ2-7; 9 bases fit TRBD1. The CDR3 covers 17 residues. The germline gives CDR1 KGHSH, CDR2 LQKENI. V shed 2 bases, J shed 1 base, and the junction held 9 bases outside the gene matches. In nucleotides, the CDR3 is TGTGCCAGCTCACCAGGAGCAAGGGACAGGGCATCCTACGAGCAGTACTTC. This sequence encodes CASSPGARDRASYEQYF.

The J gene is TRBJ2-7, the V gene TRBV7-2; D call uncertain. Germline V gene sequence: CDR1 SGHTA, CDR2 FQGNSA. The CDR3 runs to 14 residues. V was pared by 8 bases and J by 7 bases, with 21 bases between. The CDR3 region has the DNA TGTGCCAGCCGAGTACCTTCAATGACGAGTGAGCAGTACTTC. Its translation: CASRVPSMTSEQYF.

The V call is TRBV10-2, the J call TRBJ2-1, with D perhaps TRBD2 (6 bases). The CDR3 contains 11 residues. Trimming removed 1 base at V and 12 bases at J, with 7 bases between. Germline V gene data show CDR1 as WSHSY and CDR2 as SAAADI. In DNA form, the CDR3 reads TGCGCCAGCAGTGAGTGGGGACTGCAGTTCTTC. Its protein product is CASSEWGLQFF.

The chain is built from TRBV30 and TRBJ1-6; no definite D call. V dropped 2 bases and J dropped 10 bases, with 15 bases sitting between them. Germline loops: CDR1 GTSNPN, CDR2 SVGIG (reference sequence). CDR3 length: 14 amino acids. This CDR3 reads CAWSSDIWASPLHF. In nucleotides, the CDR3 is TGTGCCTGGAGTTCGGATATCTGGGCATCACCCCTCCACTTT.

The chain uses TRBV6-1 and TRBJ1-6, with 7 bases lining up with TRBD1. From germline, CDR1 is MNHNS and CDR2 SASEGT. The trim removed 2 bases at V and 0 bases at J, leaving 7 bases unmatched. CDR3 size: 18 residues. The CDR3 sequence is CASSESQGGGSYNSPLHF. CDR3 DNA: TGTGCCAGCAGTGAATCGCAGGGGGGAGGCTCCTATAATTCACCCCTCCACTTT.

This clone was found once. The chain has TRBV28 and TRBJ1-2; 7 nucleotides line up with TRBD1. There are 14 residues in the CDR3. Germline lookup yields CDR1 MDHEN and CDR2 SYDVKM. V was pared by 7 bases and J by 4 bases, with 9 bases of the junction left unmatched. The CDR3 loop is CASTGGRKFYGYTF. In DNA, the CDR3 is TGTGCCAGCACAGGGGGACGAAAGTTCTATGGCTACACCTTC.

This chain connects TRBV25-1 to TRBJ2-2; perhaps D is TRBD1 or TRBD2 (6 bases each). V dropped 2 bases and J dropped 7 bases, with 14 bases sitting between them. The CDR3 is 15 residues long. Germline V gene data show CDR1 as MGHDK and CDR2 as SYGVNS. CDR3 coding DNA: TGTGCCAGCAGTGAACTCGGGGGCGTGTTCGGGGAGCTGTTTTTT. Encoded protein: CASSELGGVFGELFF.

The J gene is TRBJ2-3, the V gene TRBV19; D assignment may be TRBD1 or TRBD2 (5 bases each). Germline CDR1 reads LNHDA; CDR2 reads SQIVND (reference sequence). V was pared by 4 bases and J by 1 base, with 9 bases between. The CDR3 consists of 14 residues. The CDR3 coding sequence is TGTGCCAGTAGTAGGGGGTCAGGCACAGATACGCAGTATTTT. Translation: CASSRGSGTDTQYF.

The V call is TRBV18, the J call TRBJ2-3, with 11 bases that match TRBD1. The germline V gene has CDR1 KGHSH and CDR2 LQKENI. V trimming: 0 bases; J trimming: 5 bases; junction bases outside the gene matches: 4. The CDR3 consists of 16 residues. CDR3 nucleotide sequence: TGTGCCAGCTCACCACCTTACGGGACAGGGGGAGATACGCAGTATTTT. Protein: CASSPPYGTGGDTQYF.

This clone was picked up one time. This chain joins TRBV7-2 and TRBJ2-2; D possibly corresponds to TRBD2 (6 bases). There are 13 residues in the CDR3. Deletions cut 5 bases from V and 7 bases from J, with 11 bases between. CDR1 SGHTA and CDR2 FQGNSA come from the germline V gene. CDR3 residues: CASSISGLGELFF. The CDR3 bases are TGTGCCAGCAGCATATCGGGACTCGGGGAGCTGTTTTTT.

The CDR3 bases are TGTGCCAGCTCGCCTAGGGACAGACCGAACACTGAAGCTTTCTTT. Protein sequence: CASSPRDRPNTEAFF. The chain joins TRBV18 to TRBJ1-1; 7 positions match TRBD1. Germline CDR1 is KGHSH and CDR2 is LQKENI. The V gene end was trimmed by 6 bases and the J gene end by 1 base; junction bases not matched to a gene: 8. This CDR3 spans 15 amino acids.

The chain employs TRBV13 and TRBJ2-7; 11 bases align to TRBD1. The ends lost 6 bases at V and 2 bases at J; junction bases unmatched: 3. The CDR3 is 14 residues long. Germline V CDR1 and CDR2: PRHDT, FYEKMQ (reference sequence). CDR3 coding DNA: TGTGCCAGCAGACCGGGACAGGGGGCCTACGAGCAGTACTTC. Encoded protein: CASRPGQGAYEQYF. Full variable domain (remainder filled in from reference TRBV13 and TRBJ2-7): AAGVIQSPRHLIKEKRETATLKCYPIPRHDTVYWYQQGPGQDPQFLISFYEKMQSDKGSIPDRFSAQQFSDYHSELNMSSLELGDSALYFCASRPGQGAYEQYFGPGTRLTVT.

The chain is built from TRBV14 and TRBJ2-5, with 7 nucleotides matching TRBD2. The germline gives CDR1 SGHDN, CDR2 FVKESK. Trimming removed 3 bases from V and 1 base from J; junction bases left unmatched: 8. The CDR3 length is 16 residues. CDR3 nucleotide sequence: TGTGCCAGCAGCCACGCTAGCGGTAGAACCCAAGAGACCCAGTACTTC. Translation: CASSHASGRTQETQYF.

J is TRBJ2-5 and V is TRBV25-1, with D unresolved. CDR1 is MGHDK, CDR2 SYGVNS, per germline. The CDR3 totals 14 residues. Deletions cut 1 base from V and 1 base from J, with 7 bases between. The CDR3 DNA is TGTGCCAGCAGTGAATCTGTTTTCCAAGAGACCCAGTACTTC. Translated: CASSESVFQETQYF.

In DNA, the CDR3 is TGTGCCAGCAGCTTCCATCCCCCCGGGGGGGCTTCAGATACGCAGTATTTT. As protein: CASSFHPPGGASDTQYF. The V gene is TRBV7-2, the J gene TRBJ2-3, with 8 bases matching TRBD2. V gave up 3 bases and J gave up 4 bases; unmatched junction bases: 12. Germline values: CDR1 SGHTA, CDR2 FQGNSA. CDR3 size: 17 residues.